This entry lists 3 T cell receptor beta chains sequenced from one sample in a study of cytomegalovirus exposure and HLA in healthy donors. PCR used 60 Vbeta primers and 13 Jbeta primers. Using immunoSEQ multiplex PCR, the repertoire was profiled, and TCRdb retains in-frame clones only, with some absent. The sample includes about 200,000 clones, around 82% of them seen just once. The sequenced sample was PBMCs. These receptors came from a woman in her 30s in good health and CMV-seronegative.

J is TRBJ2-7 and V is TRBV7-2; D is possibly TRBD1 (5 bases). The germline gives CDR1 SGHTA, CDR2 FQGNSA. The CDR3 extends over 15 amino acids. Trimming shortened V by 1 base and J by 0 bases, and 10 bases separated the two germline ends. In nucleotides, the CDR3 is TGTGCCAGCAGCTTAGTTGGGGCGGTCTCCTACGAGCAGTACTTC. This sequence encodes CASSLVGAVSYEQYF.

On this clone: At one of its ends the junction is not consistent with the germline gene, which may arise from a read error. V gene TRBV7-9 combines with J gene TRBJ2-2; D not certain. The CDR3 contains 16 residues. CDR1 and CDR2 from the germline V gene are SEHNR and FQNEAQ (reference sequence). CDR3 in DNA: TGTTCCAGCAGCTTAGGCGGTGCGCAGAACACCGGGGAGCTGTTTTTT. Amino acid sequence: CSSSLGGAQNTGELFF.

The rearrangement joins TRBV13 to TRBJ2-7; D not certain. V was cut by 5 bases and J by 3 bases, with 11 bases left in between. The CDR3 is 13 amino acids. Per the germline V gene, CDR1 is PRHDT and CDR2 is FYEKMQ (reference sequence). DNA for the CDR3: TGTGCCAGCAGCGTGGCGCTAGGCTACGAGCAGTACTTC. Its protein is CASSVALGYEQYF.